The subject of this entry is one T cell receptor beta chain. These data come from a study of blood T cell repertoires in COVID-19. In the study overall: Some COVID-19 samples were acute and others convalescent; all came from the United States, Italy and Spain.

Using immunoSEQ multiplex PCR, the repertoire was profiled, and TCRdb retains in-frame clones only, with some absent. The sample shows roughly 430,000 clones, approximately 90% of them seen only once. The CDR3 spans 16 residues. Germline V gene sequence: CDR1 LNHNV, CDR2 YYDKDF (reference sequence). V shed 0 bases and J 0 bases; nucleotides not matched to a gene: 5. Participants were aged roughly 18 to 90 years, lived in 25 or so US areas, and enrolled virtually. Participants reported their clinical history, and cohort assignment relied on those reports. A PCR-confirmed or clinician-diagnosed COVID-19 case had contacted exposed participants within 2 weeks of entry.

The TCR sequence derives from a woman aged 18-29 years who had been exposed to COVID-19. This chain joins TRBV15 and TRBJ2-7, with 7 bases fitting TRBD1. The sample comprised PBMCs or T cells enriched from blood (not recorded which). The CDR3 is CATSRDTGEFSYEQYF. In DNA, the CDR3 is TGTGCCACCAGCAGAGATACAGGGGAATTCTCCTACGAGCAGTACTTC. The whole variable domain, remainder taken from reference TRBV15 and TRBJ2-7, is DAMVIQNPRYQVTQFGKPVTLSCSQTLNHNVMYWYQQKSSQAPKLLFHYYDKDFNNEADTPDNFQSRRPNTSFCFLDIRSPGLGDTAMYLCATSRDTGEFSYEQYFGPGTRLTVT.